Listed here are 18 T cell receptor beta chains from one sample, sequenced in a study of cytomegalovirus exposure and HLA in healthy donors. The study ran its PCR with 60 Vbeta and 13 Jbeta primers. This table comes from immunoSEQ multiplex PCR, and its TCRdb copy is limited to in-frame clones, with some not included. Of about 140,000 clones listed, approximately 80% are singletons. Sequenced input: PBMCs. The source of these receptors is a woman in her late teens or twenties in good health and CMV-seropositive.

As to this clone: Other DNA sequences in this specimen translate into the identical CDR3. V usage is TRBV19 and J usage is TRBJ2-1; tentatively, D is TRBD1 (6 bases). The CDR3 has 15 residues. V shed 8 bases and J shed 0 bases, with 14 bases lying between them. In germline, CDR1 is LNHDA, CDR2 SQIVND (reference sequence). The CDR3 DNA sequence: TGTGCCAGTTCCATTGGACAGAACTCCTACAATGAGCAGTTCTTC. Protein: CASSIGQNSYNEQFF.

This clone has more than one count but fewer than ten. The DNA for the CDR3 is TGTGCCAGCAGTGACCCCCAGACCTCTGCGGGGAGATGGACCCAGTACTTC. Protein product: CASSDPQTSAGRWTQYF. The chain uses TRBV6-4 and TRBJ2-5; D might be TRBD2 (6 bases). V lost 2 bases and J 7 bases, leaving 23 bases between the germline ends. Germline-derived CDR1 and CDR2 are MRHNA and SNTAGT. This CDR3 is built from 17 residues.

This clone was seen a single time. The chain couples TRBV7-6 to TRBJ2-2; D may be TRBD1 (6 bases). The V gene lost 6 bases and the J gene lost 5 bases, with 16 bases spanning the gap. CDR1 and CDR2 from the germline V gene are SGHVS and FNYEAQ. This CDR3 is built from 15 residues. The CDR3 region is CASRSSGVSTGELFF. The CDR3 DNA reads as TGTGCCAGCAGATCGTCAGGGGTGTCTACCGGGGAGCTGTTTTTT.

The chain combines TRBV6-1 with TRBJ2-5; TRBD1 matches at 8 bases. The CDR3 covers 14 residues. The V segment lost 6 bases and the J segment 5 bases; nucleotides outside the gene matches: 8. CDR1 MNHNS and CDR2 SASEGT come from the germline V gene. The CDR3 sequence: CASRPDRGRETQYF. CDR3 bases: TGTGCCAGCAGGCCCGACAGGGGCAGGGAGACCCAGTACTTC.

The chain has TRBV27 and TRBJ2-1, with D possibly TRBD2 on 5 matching bases. The V end lost 5 bases, the J end lost 5 bases, and 19 bases lay between the germline ends. This CDR3 spans 16 amino acids. Germline CDR1 and CDR2: MNHEY and SMNVEV (reference sequence). This chain's CDR3 is CASSTKGEGPNNEQFF. For the CDR3, the DNA is TGTGCCAGCAGTACTAAGGGAGAAGGACCGAACAATGAGCAGTTCTTC.

The genes are TRBV7-9 and TRBJ2-7; 7 nucleotides line up with TRBD1. Germline V lookup: CDR1 SEHNR, CDR2 FQNEAQ (reference sequence). The CDR3 spans 13 residues. V was clipped by 0 bases and J by 6 bases; unmatched bases: 2. The CDR3 bases are TGTGCCAGCAGCTTAGCACAGGGGTTCGAGCAGTACTTC. Its translation: CASSLAQGFEQYF.

This clone occurred once. The V and J genes are TRBV4-3 and TRBJ2-1, with TRBD2 matching over 8 bases. Losses at the gene ends were 3 bases for V and 10 bases for J; bases not matched to a gene: 11. Germline V gives CDR1 LGHNA, CDR2 YSLEER. The CDR3 spans 15 residues. The CDR3 bases are TGCGCCAGCAGCCATAACTACGGGGGGGCAAGGGAGCAGTTCTTC. This translates into CASSHNYGGAREQFF.

This clone has a single count. The V call is TRBV5-1, the J call TRBJ2-5, with unresolved D. The CDR3 is 14 residues long. CDR1 and CDR2 from the germline V gene are SGHRS and YFSETQ. Deletions cut 4 bases from V and 2 bases from J, with 12 bases between. The chain's CDR3 is CASSTGFRQETQYF. CDR3 DNA sequence: TGCGCCAGCAGCACCGGGTTTAGGCAAGAGACCCAGTACTTC.

This clone occurred once. V is TRBV4-1 and J is TRBJ2-3; 8 nucleotides match TRBD1. Germline V gene lookup returns CDR1 MGHRA and CDR2 YSYEKL. The CDR3 consists of 13 residues. The junction had 4 bases not matched to a gene; V was cut back by 8 bases and J by 3 bases. The CDR3 loop is CASHGTGTDTQYF. For the CDR3, the DNA is TGCGCCAGCCACGGGACAGGTACAGATACGCAGTATTTT.

V gene TRBV6-5 combines with J gene TRBJ1-3, with D possibly TRBD1 on 5 matching bases. The CDR3 has 14 residues. Trimming removed 2 bases from V and 4 bases from J, with 9 bases in between. The germline V gene encodes CDR1 MNHEY and CDR2 SVGAGI. CDR3 in amino acids: CASSYGGSGNTIYF. DNA of the CDR3: TGTGCCAGCAGTTACGGGGGGTCCGGAAACACCATATATTTT.

The table lists this clone with a few counts. The chain couples TRBV28 to TRBJ2-4; 7 bases line up with TRBD1. V dropped 2 bases and J dropped 0; count of bases not matched to a gene: 7. The germline V gene has CDR1 MDHEN and CDR2 SYDVKM. The CDR3 totals 17 residues. CDR3 bases: TGTGCCAGCAGTTTAGGCAGGGGGAACTTAGCCAAAAACATTCAGTACTTC. This gives the protein CASSLGRGNLAKNIQYF.

The chain couples TRBV6-5 to TRBJ1-2; weak D call: TRBD1 (5 bases). Germline CDR1 reads MNHEY; CDR2 reads SVGAGI. The V end lost 6 bases, the J end lost 13 bases, and 21 bases lay between the germline ends. CDR3 length: 13 amino acids. The CDR3 DNA sequence: TGTGCCAGCAGACCCTTTCTTTCACAGGACCGCACCTTC. It encodes CASRPFLSQDRTF.

The chain has TRBV6-1 and TRBJ1-2; 11 nucleotides agree with TRBD1. This CDR3 is built from 16 residues. CDR1 and CDR2 (germline): MNHNS, SASEGT. After removal of 2 bases from V and 6 bases from J, the junction contained 8 bases not matched to a gene. CDR3 sequence: CASSELRTGGENGYTF. As DNA, the CDR3 is TGTGCCAGCAGTGAATTGAGGACAGGGGGCGAGAATGGCTACACCTTC.

This clone was counted between two and nine times. The chain has TRBV6-1 and TRBJ2-7; D is undetermined. The CDR3 extends over 12 amino acids. Trimming removed 3 bases at V and 3 bases at J, with 6 bases between. CDR1 MNHNS and CDR2 SASEGT come from the germline V gene. The CDR3 spells CASSEYGYEQYF. The CDR3 DNA reads as TGTGCCAGCAGTGAGTACGGCTACGAGCAGTACTTC.

In the case of this clone: The junction departs from germline at one end; a sequencing error may be responsible. The genes are TRBV2 and TRBJ2-7; 7 positions agree with TRBD1. From germline, CDR1 is SNHLY and CDR2 FYNNEI. The CDR3 is 14 amino acids. CDR3 sequence reads: CAAGQAVPGYAQYF. The DNA for the CDR3 is TGTGCCGCAGGACAGGCGGTTCCAGGATACGCGCAGTACTTC.

The genes are TRBV15 and TRBJ2-2, with D perhaps TRBD1 (6 bases). Germline V gene lookup returns CDR1 LNHNV and CDR2 YYDKDF (reference sequence). V lost 0 bases to trimming and J lost 0 bases, with 8 bases between them. The CDR3 totals 16 residues. The CDR3 loop is CATSRDPGANTGELFF. CDR3 DNA sequence: TGTGCCACCAGCAGAGATCCAGGGGCGAACACCGGGGAGCTGTTTTTT.

The chain carries TRBV5-1 and TRBJ2-5, with 9 bases identical to TRBD2. CDR1 SGHRS and CDR2 YFSETQ come from the germline V gene. Trimming at V came to 0 bases and at J to 5 bases, leaving 8 bases not matched to a gene. The CDR3 totals 16 residues. The CDR3 region is CASSLVPAGGEETQYF. Here the CDR3 DNA reads TGCGCCAGCAGCTTGGTTCCAGCGGGGGGTGAGGAGACCCAGTACTTC.

The genes are TRBV6-6 and TRBJ1-2; no clear D gene. The ends were cut back, 7 bases at V and 2 bases at J, with 17 bases in the middle. Germline V CDR1 and CDR2: MNHNY, SVGAGI (reference sequence). This CDR3 comprises 15 residues. The DNA for the CDR3 is TGTGCCAGCACCCCCCTACTGGCGGGGAACTATGGCTACACCTTC. This sequence encodes CASTPLLAGNYGYTF.